The present TCR beta chain was sequenced within a study of response to subunit inactivated influenza vaccine (dated by TCRdb to between 2017 and 2018). About the investigation overall: The study used deep quantitative T cell receptor repertoire profiling to track responses to a trivalent subunit inactivated influenza vaccine. What the work shows at the level of the full study, not this receptor alone: It was suggested by the authors that each seasonal influenza vaccination may recruit only a limited number of new T cells.

Library method: RT-PCR. TCRdb records Illumina HiSeq 2500 as the sequencer. The public reads were reprocessed in TCRdb via fastp at Q25 and MiXCR, keeping in-frame beta chains. Each entry merges the rows of one CDR3 protein and shows their most common DNA and genes. In all, the sample holds about 540,000 distinct CDR3 sequences, and roughly 25% of those were seen once. The leading ten clones occupy 2.5% to 3.5% of the sample. V and J lose 2 bases and 6 bases, and a span of 10 bases separates them. From the cysteine through the phenylalanine, the CDR3 covers 14 amino acids. Only CDR3 DNA is held: 42 bases, read in frame from base 1. This clonotype was detected ten times or more. The target of this receptor is not known. Base qualities are not recorded, but no much larger clone differs from it by a single base. These data are also associated with another study on T cells expressing NK-cell markers. In that second paper, the authors write: TCR beta cDNA libraries were prepared using 5'RACE template switching, which introduced a universal primer site and unique molecular identifiers. TCR beta-chain repertoires were profiled in sorted CD3+CD56+NKG2C+, CD3+CD56+NKG2C- and CD3+CD56-NKG2C+ T-cell subsets from about 8 donors. Seven of the eight sequenced donors were HCMV-seropositive and one was HCMV-seronegative. In several experiments an anti-gammadeltaTCR antibody was added to restrict sorting to alphabetaTCR-expressing T cells. In 6 or 7 donors, the dominant CD3+CD56+NKG2C+ clonotypes ranked among the top 10 CD8+ clonotypes, making up roughly 1.0-7.0% of CD8+ T cells. Those dominant clonotypes were again the most abundant among CD3+CD56-NKG2C+ cells in several donors, at about 25-65%. Whether the expanded NKG2C-expressing T cell clones were specific for HCMV antigens was left unclear. All eight donors whose samples were sequenced were randomly selected healthy volunteers, three of them men and five women. To determine HCMV serostatus, a commercial ELISA kit was used to detect HCMV-specific IgG in serum. Ficoll density gradient centrifugation was used to isolate peripheral blood mononuclear cells from blood. Using Miltenyi isolation kits, CD4+ and CD8+ T cells were isolated from PBMC through magnetic immunoseparation. Priming for cDNA synthesis came from the TCR beta constant segment, and two successive PCR amplification steps followed. The libraries were sequenced on Illumina HiSeq 2000/2500, MiSeq or NextSeq, producing 2 x 150 bp reads. MIGEC was used to demultiplex reads and group reads by UMI, and MiTCR was used to assemble and quantify clonotypes. To exclude erroneous sequences, any TCR cDNA sequence not supported by at least two reads was discarded. The tcR package was used for downstream repertoire analysis, with clonotypes matched between fractions based on CDR3 nucleotide sequence plus V segment. VDJmatch was used to annotate antigen specificity against VDJdb, with one amino acid substitution in CDR3 allowed.

The chain is encoded by TRBV12-3 or TRBV12-4 joined to TRBJ2-2; a confident D gene designation cannot be given. The receptor comes from a man between 50 and 59 years old who received an inactivated influenza vaccine. Donor details come from another sample of the same person, matched by shared clones. This specimen was CD4+ T cells sorted from PBMCs, taken about 13 days after vaccination. The DNA sequence is TGTGCCAGCAGTTTATTGGTTGGGGCCGGGGAGCTGTTTTTT. The resulting protein is CASSLLVGAGELFF.